Presented here are 21 T cell receptor beta chains from one specimen sequenced in a study of T cell responses to AZD1222 COVID-19 vaccine. Sequencing was performed with immunoSEQ multiplex PCR; in TCRdb, only in-frame clones are kept and a portion is missing. The sample includes some 200,000 clones, 90% seen only once; the top ten take about 6%. Source: peripheral blood, taken on day 0 of AZD1222 vaccination. The receptors derive from an adult in good health.

V usage is TRBV7-9 and J usage is TRBJ2-2; TRBD1 agrees at 9 bases. CDR1 and CDR2 from the germline V gene are SEHNR and FQNEAQ (reference sequence). With 5 bases clipped from V and 0 bases from J, the junction kept 4 bases outside the gene matches. The CDR3 is 16 residues long. CDR3 loop: CASSRQGVTNTGELFF. Here the CDR3 DNA reads TGTGCCAGCAGCCGACAGGGGGTGACGAACACCGGGGAGCTGTTTTTT.

This sequence joins TRBV28 and TRBJ1-6, with D tentatively TRBD1 (6 bases). The germline V gene encodes CDR1 MDHEN and CDR2 SYDVKM. The CDR3 runs 14 residues. Between the trimmed V and J ends, which lost 5 bases and 10 bases, there was a span of 15 bases. CDR3 amino acids: CASSPGTLGSPLHF. The DNA for the CDR3 is TGTGCCAGCAGTCCCGGGACATTAGGATCACCCCTCCACTTT.

The chain couples TRBV10-2 to TRBJ2-5; TRBD2 matches at 8 bases. Germline V gene data show CDR1 as WSHSY and CDR2 as SAAADI. The CDR3 extends over 15 amino acids. Losses at the gene ends were 2 bases for V and 4 bases for J; bases not matched to a gene: 6. CDR3 region: CASSEGLAWVETQYF. CDR3 nucleotide sequence: TGCGCCAGCAGTGAGGGACTAGCCTGGGTAGAGACCCAGTACTTC.

This clone has more than one count but fewer than ten. This chain connects TRBV6-5 to TRBJ1-2, with TRBD1 matching over 8 bases. This CDR3 comprises 13 residues. Germline V gene data show CDR1 as MNHEY and CDR2 as SVGAGI. V trimming: 7 bases; J trimming: 2 bases; junction bases outside the gene matches: 3. The CDR3 DNA reads TGTGCCAGCAACACAGGGGGAAACTATGGCTACACCTTC. It codes for CASNTGGNYGYTF.

This clone has more than one count but fewer than ten. CDR3 nucleotides: TGTGCCAGCAGTGAAATATCGGGGATCCGGGAGACCCAGTACTTC. It yields the protein CASSEISGIRETQYF. This chain uses TRBV6-1 with TRBJ2-5; weak D call: TRBD2 (5 bases). From germline, CDR1 is MNHNS and CDR2 SASEGT. Trimming pared 2 bases from V and 5 bases from J, leaving 15 bases between. The CDR3 runs to 15 residues.

This rearrangement joins TRBV7-3 to TRBJ1-1; D is unclear. Per the germline V gene, CDR1 is SGHTA and CDR2 is FQGTGA. V dropped 2 bases and J dropped 0 bases, with 13 bases sitting between them. There are 16 residues in the CDR3. This chain's CDR3 is CASSLARVDLNTEAFF. CDR3 nucleotides: TGTGCCAGCAGCTTAGCAAGGGTGGATTTGAACACTGAAGCTTTCTTT.

The rearrangement links TRBV20-1 to TRBJ2-5; TRBD2 matches 14 bases. Germline V gives CDR1 DFQATT, CDR2 SNEGSKA (reference sequence). The CDR3 length is 16 residues. V shed 3 bases, J shed 5 bases, and the junction held 8 bases outside the gene matches. DNA of the CDR3: TGCAGTGCTAGTGACGGGACTAGCGGGAGTATGGAGACCCAGTACTTC. Translated: CSASDGTSGSMETQYF.

This chain joins TRBV5-8 and TRBJ2-1; no clear D. The CDR3 runs 14 residues. CDR1 and CDR2 from the germline V gene are SGHTS and YDEGEE. Trimming removed 5 bases from V and 0 bases from J, with 9 bases in between. CDR3 sequence: CASRTRSSYNEQFF. CDR3 in DNA: TGTGCCAGCAGAACCAGGAGCTCCTACAATGAGCAGTTCTTC.

This clone occurred once. The V gene is TRBV9, the J gene TRBJ2-1; D is undetermined. Germline CDR1 is SGDLS and CDR2 is YYNGEE. The V and J ends lost 4 bases and 3 bases respectively, with 11 bases between them. The CDR3 spans 14 residues. The chain's CDR3 is CASSTAPNYNEQFF. Written as DNA, the CDR3 is TGTGCCAGCAGCACGGCCCCCAACTACAATGAGCAGTTCTTC.

This clone occurred a few times. CDR3 DNA: TGCAGTGGGGCTAGCTTTTTTACGCAGTATTTT. It yields the protein CSGASFFTQYF. The rearrangement joins TRBV20-1 to TRBJ2-3; D may be TRBD2 (5 bases). The ends were cut back, 7 bases at V and 8 bases at J, with 13 bases in the middle. CDR1 DFQATT and CDR2 SNEGSKA come from the germline V gene (reference sequence). This CDR3 spans 11 amino acids.

The rearrangement uses TRBV28 and TRBJ1-2; D call uncertain. Germline V gene sequence: CDR1 MDHEN, CDR2 SYDVKM. The CDR3 is made up of 15 amino acids. The V and J ends lost 4 bases and 0 bases respectively, with 12 bases between them. Here the CDR3 reads CASSSNTRPNYGYTF. CDR3 nucleotides: TGTGCCAGCAGTTCTAACACGCGACCTAACTATGGCTACACCTTC.

V gene TRBV7-6 combines with J gene TRBJ2-1, with 7 bases matching TRBD1. The CDR3 runs 14 residues. CDR1 SGHVS and CDR2 FNYEAQ come from the germline V gene. V trimming: 7 bases; J trimming: 0 bases; junction bases outside the gene matches: 3. CDR3 sequence (DNA): TGTGCCAGCACCCGGGACAGCTCCTACAATGAGCAGTTCTTC. Protein: CASTRDSSYNEQFF. Filled out from reference TRBV7-6 and TRBJ2-1, the complete variable domain reads GAGVSQSPRYKVTKRGQDVALRCDPISGHVSLYWYRQALGQGPEFLTYFNYEAQQDKSGLPNDRFSAERPEGSISTLTIQRTEQRDSAMYRCASTRDSSYNEQFFGPGTRLTVL.

The chain has TRBV9 and TRBJ1-3; 8 bases line up with TRBD1. The CDR3 is 18 amino acids. The V and J ends lost 4 bases and 0 bases, in that order; junction bases with no gene match: 12. In germline, CDR1 is SGDLS, CDR2 YYNGEE. DNA for the CDR3: TGTGCCAGCAGCCAACGAGATACAGGGGGGCGCTCTGGAAACACCATATATTTT. It codes for CASSQRDTGGRSGNTIYF.

The chain combines TRBV10-3 with TRBJ1-3; 7 nucleotides match TRBD1. The CDR3 runs to 14 residues. In germline, CDR1 is ENHRY, CDR2 SYGVKD. J was trimmed by 4 bases and V by 5 bases; bases with no gene match: 5. The CDR3 loop is CAISSTGAGNTIYF. The DNA of the CDR3 is TGTGCCATCAGTTCAACAGGGGCGGGAAACACCATATATTTT.

The chain has TRBV10-3 and TRBJ1-6, with TRBD1 as a possible D gene (5 bases). Trimming took off 2 bases at V and 6 bases at J, with 14 bases between the two ends. Germline V gene data show CDR1 as ENHRY and CDR2 as SYGVKD. The length of the CDR3 is 16 residues. CDR3 residues: CAISERAGRRNSPLHF. The DNA of the CDR3 is TGTGCCATCAGTGAGAGGGCAGGGCGGCGTAATTCACCCCTCCACTTT.

The rearrangement uses TRBV28 and TRBJ1-2; D ambiguous. Trimming removed 4 bases at V and 5 bases at J, with 8 bases between. CDR1 MDHEN and CDR2 SYDVKM come from the germline V gene. CDR3 length equals 12 residues. The CDR3 sequence is CASSWVGYGYTF. The CDR3 DNA reads TGTGCCAGCAGTTGGGTTGGGTATGGCTACACCTTC.

The sample holds one count of this clone. The chain has TRBV6-6 and TRBJ2-5, with unresolved D. V was trimmed by 7 bases and J by 4 bases, leaving 13 bases between them. Germline V lookup: CDR1 MNHNY, CDR2 SVGAGI (reference sequence). There are 13 residues in the CDR3. For the CDR3, the DNA is TGTGCCAGCACCCCTCCCCGAGGAGAGACCCAGTACTTC. This translates into CASTPPRGETQYF.

The chain links TRBV6-1 to TRBJ2-3; D unclear. CDR1 and CDR2 (germline): MNHNS, SASEGT. V was cut by 1 base and J by 6 bases, with 5 bases left in between. This CDR3 contains 12 residues. The CDR3: CASSEGWDTQYF. In DNA, the CDR3 is TGTGCCAGCAGTGAAGGGTGGGATACGCAGTATTTT.

The CDR3 sequence: CASSFRDGYTF. CDR3 bases: TGCGCCAGCAGCTTTAGGGACGGCTACACCTTC. V usage is TRBV4-1 and J usage is TRBJ1-2; the D gene is possibly TRBD1 (5 bases). Germline V lookup: CDR1 MGHRA, CDR2 YSYEKL. Trimming left V 5 bases short and J 8 bases short, with 9 bases between. The CDR3 covers 11 residues.

This sequence joins TRBV7-8 and TRBJ2-7; possibly TRBD1 for D (6 bases). Per the germline V gene, CDR1 is SGHVS and CDR2 is FQNEAQ. V was shortened by 4 bases and J by 6 bases, with 16 bases between the two germline ends. CDR3 length: 14 residues. The DNA for the CDR3 is TGTGCCAGCAGCTCGGTATTCCAGGGGTTCGAGCAGTACTTC. This encodes CASSSVFQGFEQYF.

The genes are TRBV15 and TRBJ2-7, with D possibly matching TRBD1 (6 bases). The CDR3 totals 15 residues. The germline V gene has CDR1 LNHNV and CDR2 YYDKDF (reference sequence). V lost 0 bases to trimming and J lost 2 bases, with 11 bases between them. Here the CDR3 DNA reads TGTGCCACCAGCAGAGAAGGCAGGGGCGCCTACGAGCAGTACTTC. Its protein product is CATSREGRGAYEQYF.